The 9 T cell receptor beta chains in this list originate from one sample, sequenced in a study of post-analysis software for immune sequencing data. Regarding the study as a whole: About 5 TRBV segments were significantly more frequent in patients than in controls. TRBV5-6, TRBV5-1 and TRBV20-1 were among these segments.

No antigen is known for these receptors. Prepared TCR beta cDNA libraries contained unique molecular identifiers. TCRdb reanalysed the PCR reads using MiXCR and keeps one entry per CDR3 protein. The data show around 260,000 distinct CDR3 sequences, 30% to 45% seen once. Source material: blood. All receptors derive from a girl between 5 and 17 years old with multiple sclerosis.

This clonotype was seen repeatedly, ten times or more. V gene TRBV3-1 combines with J gene TRBJ2-1; 11 bases line up with TRBD2. The V gene end was trimmed by 4 bases and the J gene end by 2 bases; junction bases not matched to a gene: 10. The germline CDR1 and CDR2 sequences are LGHDT and YNNKEL (reference sequence). The length of the CDR3 is 18 residues. The chain's CDR3 is CASSPFPPTSGAYNEQFF. DNA for the CDR3: TGTGCCAGCAGCCCCTTTCCCCCGACTAGCGGGGCCTACAATGAGCAGTTCTTC.

This clonotype was observed many times. This rearrangement joins TRBV5-1 to TRBJ2-5, with D hard to call. The CDR3 totals 14 residues. Germline-derived CDR1 and CDR2 are SGHRS and YFSETQ. V shed 3 bases and J shed 1 base, with 10 bases lying between them. The CDR3, as DNA: TGCGCCAGCAGCTCTGGACGGCCCCAAGAGACCCAGTACTTC. Translating gives CASSSGRPQETQYF.

This clonotype appeared many times. This chain uses TRBV12-3 or TRBV12-4 with TRBJ1-2; D ambiguous. CDR3 length equals 15 residues. Trimming removed 0 bases from V and 5 bases from J, with 13 bases in between. CDR3 sequence (DNA): TGTGCCAGCAGTTTAGCCGAGACCGCGGGGTATGGCTACACCTTC. Translated, it gives CASSLAETAGYGYTF.

V usage is TRBV28 and J usage is TRBJ2-2; D remains ambiguous. V lost 7 bases to trimming and J lost 7 bases, with 13 bases between them. The CDR3 is made up of 13 amino acids. Looked up from germline, CDR1 is MDHEN and CDR2 is SYDVKM. The CDR3 region has the DNA TGTGCCAGCACCCAATACGCAGGCGGGGAGCTGTTTTTT. Translation: CASTQYAGGELFF.

This clonotype came up many times. The chain recombines TRBV20-1 with TRBJ2-3, with 10 bases lining up with TRBD1. Germline V gene sequence: CDR1 DFQATT, CDR2 SNEGSKA (reference sequence). The CDR3 runs 14 residues. V gave up 5 bases and J gave up 8 bases; unmatched junction bases: 10. CDR3 sequence reads: CSARQGANLGTQYF. The CDR3 coding sequence is TGCAGTGCTCGACAGGGGGCGAATCTAGGTACGCAGTATTTT.

The rearrangement joins TRBV20-1 to TRBJ2-5; either TRBD1 or TRBD2 may supply D (5 bases each). Trimming removed 6 bases at V and 5 bases at J, with 16 bases between. The CDR3 extends over 13 amino acids. Germline V lookup: CDR1 DFQATT, CDR2 SNEGSKA (reference sequence). In DNA form, the CDR3 reads TGCAGTGCCACAATGTGGGGGTCGGAGACCCAGTACTTC. It is translated as CSATMWGSETQYF.

This clonotype was detected many times. The chain couples TRBV28 to TRBJ2-1, with 7 bases aligning to TRBD1. Per the germline V gene, CDR1 is MDHEN and CDR2 is SYDVKM. The CDR3 is made up of 15 amino acids. V lost 3 bases, J lost 7 bases, and 9 bases stayed unmatched. Written as DNA, the CDR3 is TGTGCCAGCAGTTTCGCAGGACAGGATAAGAATGAGCAGTTCTTC. Translating gives CASSFAGQDKNEQFF.

This clonotype was observed a few times. The rearrangement uses TRBV20-1 and TRBJ2-3; tentative D call: TRBD2 (5 bases). The CDR3 is 12 residues long. Trimming shortened V by 5 bases and J by 5 bases, and 11 bases separated the two germline ends. The germline V gene has CDR1 DFQATT and CDR2 SNEGSKA (reference sequence). The CDR3 sequence is CSAPIRGDTQYF. CDR3 DNA: TGCAGTGCTCCGATTCGGGGAGATACGCAGTATTTT.

This chain links TRBV5-1 with TRBJ2-1; 11 bases match TRBD2. J gave up 8 bases and V 4 bases, and 14 bases lay outside the gene matches. The CDR3 has 17 amino acids. Germline V gives CDR1 SGHRS, CDR2 YFSETQ. The CDR3 nucleotides are TGCGCCAGCAGCCCGCGTGATAGCGGGAGGGCCAATGATGAGCAGTTCTTC. Amino acid sequence: CASSPRDSGRANDEQFF.